Below are 29 T cell receptor beta chains sequenced from a single sample in a study of T cell responses to AZD1222 COVID-19 vaccine. The method was immunoSEQ multiplex PCR; TCRdb's version includes in-frame clones alone and lacks a portion of them. Of about 56,000 clones listed, approximately 85% are singletons. The starting material was peripheral blood, obtained on day 0 of AZD1222 vaccination. The receptor set was obtained from an adult in good health.

The chain employs TRBV6-5 and TRBJ1-5; 9 bases are shared with TRBD1. Germline CDR1 reads MNHEY; CDR2 reads SVGAGI. The CDR3 is 14 amino acids. V gave up 2 bases and J gave up 9 bases; unmatched junction bases: 5. The CDR3 DNA follows: TGTGCCAGCAGTTACCCGGGACAGGGACTGCCCCAGCATTTT. It codes for CASSYPGQGLPQHF.

This chain connects TRBV5-4 to TRBJ1-2; maybe TRBD1 (6 bases). CDR1 is SGHNT and CDR2 is YYREEE in the germline V gene (reference sequence). The CDR3 has 15 residues. V lost 0 bases to trimming and J lost 4 bases, with 13 bases between them. The CDR3 DNA reads TGTGCCAGCAGCTTGGATCTCACCAGGGGCTATGGCTACACCTTC. As protein: CASSLDLTRGYGYTF.

The rearrangement uses TRBV6-5 and TRBJ2-7, with unresolved D. Germline CDR1 reads MNHEY; CDR2 reads SVGAGI. The CDR3 has 14 amino acids. V lost 0 bases to trimming and J lost 3 bases, with 9 bases between them. The CDR3 spells CASSYSATRYEQYF. The CDR3 DNA reads TGTGCCAGCAGTTACTCGGCTACCCGCTACGAGCAGTACTTC.

This chain links TRBV5-1 with TRBJ2-6; TRBD1 might be the D (6 bases). V lost 2 bases and J 1 base, leaving 10 bases between the germline ends. The CDR3 is 16 amino acids. Germline lookup yields CDR1 SGHRS and CDR2 YFSETQ. The chain's CDR3 is CASSFKGQSGANVLTF. CDR3 bases: TGCGCCAGCAGCTTTAAGGGACAATCTGGGGCCAACGTCCTGACTTTC.

The V and J genes are TRBV6-5 and TRBJ2-1; D unresolved. V gave up 6 bases and J gave up 9 bases, with 15 bases separating them. The V gene's germline CDR1 is MNHEY and CDR2 SVGAGI. The CDR3 consists of 13 residues. The CDR3 loop reads CASRPPSTGEQFF. The CDR3 DNA reads TGTGCCAGCAGGCCCCCAAGTACGGGTGAGCAGTTCTTC.

The gene calls are TRBV6-1 and TRBJ1-5, with TRBD1 as a possible D gene (5 bases). The V end was cut by 4 bases, the J end by 0 bases, with 16 bases between. The CDR3 is made up of 17 amino acids. CDR1 MNHNS and CDR2 SASEGT come from the germline V gene. The CDR3 here is CASSGPRVTVSNQPQHF. In nucleotides, the CDR3 is TGTGCCAGCAGTGGCCCCAGGGTTACCGTTAGCAATCAGCCCCAGCATTTT.

The chain is built from TRBV29-1 and TRBJ2-5; 7 nucleotides match TRBD2. This CDR3 is 14 amino acids long. With V trimmed by 6 bases and J by 2 bases, 9 bases remained unmatched. Germline CDR1 reads SQVTM; CDR2 reads ANQGSEA. As DNA, the CDR3 is TGCAGCGTCAGGCGTGGCGGGGGACAAGAGACCCAGTACTTC. Protein sequence: CSVRRGGGQETQYF.

The V call is TRBV5-1, the J call TRBJ1-1, with unresolved D. The CDR3 totals 13 residues. With 4 bases removed from V and 0 bases from J, the gap between germline ends came to 7 bases. Germline V gene sequence: CDR1 SGHRS, CDR2 YFSETQ. The chain's CDR3 is CASSQSVNTEAFF. DNA of the CDR3: TGCGCCAGCAGCCAATCGGTGAACACTGAAGCTTTCTTT.

This clone was seen just once. J is TRBJ1-2 and V is TRBV29-1, with D maybe TRBD1 (6 bases). From germline, CDR1 is SQVTM and CDR2 ANQGSEA. The V gene lost 5 bases and the J gene lost 6 bases, with 16 bases spanning the gap. This CDR3 has 13 amino acids. The CDR3 loop reads CSVLLQGLDGYTF. The CDR3 nucleotides are TGCAGCGTTCTTTTACAGGGTTTAGATGGCTACACCTTC.

This clone was recorded only once. The rearrangement joins TRBV2 to TRBJ1-5, with unresolved D. Germline CDR1 SNHLY, CDR2 FYNNEI. The CDR3 is 14 residues long. V lost 5 bases and J 0 bases, leaving 8 bases between the germline ends. The CDR3 here is CASSIRISNQPQHF. As DNA, the CDR3 is TGTGCCAGCAGTATCAGGATTAGCAATCAGCCCCAGCATTTT.

The chain joins TRBV5-1 to TRBJ2-7; D might be TRBD2 (6 bases). V was clipped by 1 base and J by 4 bases, with 15 bases between them. The germline CDR1 and CDR2 sequences are SGHRS and YFSETQ. The CDR3 has 15 residues. The CDR3 sequence: CASSLIEGGPYEQYF. The CDR3 DNA reads TGCGCCAGCAGCTTGATTGAGGGAGGACCGTACGAGCAGTACTTC.

The chain recombines TRBV3-1 (or the pseudogene TRBV3-2) with TRBJ1-4; 8 positions agree with TRBD1. V shed 0 bases, J shed 10 bases, and the junction held 7 bases outside the gene matches. Germline V gene sequence: CDR1 LGHDT, CDR2 YNNKEL (reference sequence). This CDR3 has 15 amino acids. The CDR3 nucleotides read TGTGCCAGCAGCCAAGATTCTACAGGGGGTGGAAAACTGTTTTTT. Translating it yields CASSQDSTGGGKLFF.

This sequence joins TRBV6-5 and TRBJ1-1, with D unclear. This CDR3 is built from 15 residues. Trimming removed 0 bases at V and 7 bases at J, with 15 bases between. Germline values: CDR1 MNHEY, CDR2 SVGAGI. CDR3 nucleotides: TGTGCCAGCAGTTACTCGAATCCGGTAACAAGTGAAGCTTTCTTT. Its protein is CASSYSNPVTSEAFF.

V is TRBV11-2 and J is TRBJ2-1; 14 positions agree with TRBD2. The CDR3 length is 17 residues. J was trimmed by 5 bases and V by 5 bases; bases with no gene match: 8. Germline lookup yields CDR1 SGHAT and CDR2 FQNNGV. The CDR3 sequence is CASSHVTSGGANNEQFF. The CDR3 region has the DNA TGTGCCAGCAGCCATGTGACTAGCGGGGGGGCAAACAATGAGCAGTTCTTC. Based on the CDR3 plus reference TRBV11-2 and TRBJ2-1, the full variable domain is EAGVAQSPRYKIIEKRQSVAFWCNPISGHATLYWYQQILGQGPKLLIQFQNNGVVDDSQLPKDRFSAERLKGVDSTLKIQPAKLEDSAVYLCASSHVTSGGANNEQFFGPGTRLTVL.

The chain couples TRBV28 to TRBJ2-7; perhaps TRBD2 as D (5 bases). The germline gives CDR1 MDHEN, CDR2 SYDVKM. CDR3 length equals 17 residues. Deletions cut 6 bases from V and 4 bases from J, with 25 bases between. The CDR3 protein is CASSWSIRTPWEYEQYF. The DNA for the CDR3 is TGTGCCAGCAGCTGGTCCATTAGGACTCCCTGGGAATACGAGCAGTACTTC.

The chain has TRBV3-1 (or the pseudogene TRBV3-2) and TRBJ2-7; the D is unclear. V lost 0 bases, J lost 3 bases, and 6 bases lay in between. The CDR3 is 13 amino acids. Germline V gene data show CDR1 as LGHDT and CDR2 as YNNKEL (reference sequence). As DNA, the CDR3 is TGTGCCAGCAGCCAAGACTTTGGCTACGAGCAGTACTTC. This translates into CASSQDFGYEQYF.

This clone was found a few times. The genes are TRBV6-5 and TRBJ1-5; 10 bases are a match to TRBD1. Germline lookup yields CDR1 MNHEY and CDR2 SVGAGI. The CDR3 contains 15 residues. The ends lost 6 bases at V and 4 bases at J; junction bases unmatched: 6. CDR3 amino acids: CASRSGTGVNQPQHF. CDR3 coding DNA: TGTGCCAGCAGGAGTGGGACAGGGGTAAATCAGCCCCAGCATTTT.

The rearrangement uses TRBV5-6 and TRBJ2-7; a possible D gene is TRBD1 (5 bases). The germline CDR1 and CDR2 sequences are SGHDT and YYEEEE. The CDR3 runs 13 residues. The germline V and J ends were trimmed by 4 bases and 4 bases, with 12 bases remaining between them. This CDR3 is CASSPLGVYEQYF. The CDR3 DNA reads TGTGCCAGCAGCCCATTAGGGGTTTACGAGCAGTACTTC.

The rearrangement links TRBV19 to TRBJ2-7; 7 bases fit TRBD1. The germline CDR1 and CDR2 sequences are LNHDA and SQIVND (reference sequence). The V and J ends lost 7 bases and 1 base, in that order; junction bases with no gene match: 7. This CDR3 is 14 amino acids long. The CDR3 region has the DNA TGTGCCAGTAAGACCGGGACAGCATCCTACGAGCAGTACTTC. This encodes CASKTGTASYEQYF.

The J gene is TRBJ2-7, the V gene TRBV5-6; no firm D call. The ends were cut back, 1 base at V and 4 bases at J, with 12 bases in the middle. The CDR3 runs to 14 residues. CDR1 is SGHDT, CDR2 YYEEEE, per germline. For the CDR3, the DNA is TGTGCCAGCAGCTTGCTGGGTTTAGGTTACGAGCAGTACTTC. Protein product: CASSLLGLGYEQYF.

The chain carries TRBV6-1 and TRBJ1-1; D is undetermined. The CDR3 length is 14 residues. Per the germline V gene, CDR1 is MNHNS and CDR2 is SASEGT. With 0 bases removed from V and 1 base from J, the gap between germline ends came to 6 bases. In DNA form, the CDR3 reads TGTGCCAGCAGTGAAGCCCCCGGGAACACTGAAGCTTTCTTT. It specifies CASSEAPGNTEAFF.

This clone showed up just once. The chain recombines TRBV9 with TRBJ2-2, with 8 bases identical to TRBD1. Germline loops: CDR1 SGDLS, CDR2 YYNGEE. V lost 0 bases, J lost 5 bases, and 6 bases stayed unmatched. There are 16 residues in the CDR3. CDR3 sequence (DNA): TGTGCCAGCAGCGTAGAGTGGGACAGGCTAACCGGGGAGCTGTTTTTT. Translated, it gives CASSVEWDRLTGELFF.

The gene calls are TRBV4-2 and TRBJ2-1; D uncertain. Trimming took off 4 bases at V and 2 bases at J, with 15 bases between the two ends. The CDR3 totals 16 residues. From germline, CDR1 is LGHNA and CDR2 YNFKEQ. The CDR3 spells CASSPGRTRPYNEQFF. The CDR3 region has the DNA TGTGCCAGCAGCCCAGGCCGGACCAGACCCTACAATGAGCAGTTCTTC.

This chain uses TRBV19 with TRBJ2-5; 7 bases fit TRBD1. CDR3 length: 23 residues. The J segment lost 2 bases and the V segment lost 5 bases, leaving 32 bases of the junction unmatched. Germline-derived CDR1 and CDR2 are LNHDA and SQIVND (reference sequence). CDR3: CASSETGQFYGRLTDGEQETQYF. CDR3 DNA sequence: TGTGCCAGTAGTGAAACGGGACAGTTCTATGGCCGATTAACGGACGGGGAGCAAGAGACCCAGTACTTC.

The chain links TRBV28 to TRBJ1-5; no clear D. The CDR3 length is 14 residues. Germline assignment: CDR1 MDHEN and CDR2 SYDVKM. Trimming shortened V by 3 bases and J by 6 bases, and 12 bases separated the two germline ends. Here the CDR3 reads CASSFVSLGQPQHF. CDR3 DNA: TGTGCCAGCAGTTTCGTCAGTTTGGGTCAGCCCCAGCATTTT. Supplemented by reference TRBV28 and TRBJ1-5, the full variable domain reads DVKVTQSSRYLVKRTGEKVFLECVQDMDHENMFWYRQDPGLGLRLIYFSYDVKMKEKGDIPEGYSVSREKKERFSLILESASTNQTSMYLCASSFVSLGQPQHFGDGTRLSIL.

The chain has TRBV10-3 and TRBJ2-3; D assignment may be TRBD1 or TRBD2 (5 bases each). This CDR3 region has 14 residues. Per the germline V gene, CDR1 is ENHRY and CDR2 is SYGVKD. Trimming removed 8 bases at V and 0 bases at J, with 12 bases between. The CDR3 region is CAISPGLSTDTQYF. DNA of the CDR3: TGTGCCATCTCCCCGGGGCTTAGCACAGATACGCAGTATTTT.

The chain links TRBV4-1 to TRBJ2-1; 12 positions agree with TRBD2. The ends lost 4 bases at V and 12 bases at J; junction bases unmatched: 16. Germline-derived CDR1 and CDR2 are MGHRA and YSYEKL. CDR3 length: 17 residues. Here the CDR3 DNA reads TGCGCCAGCAGCCCTGGTCTAGCGGGGGGGCCCCGATTTGGGCAGTTCTTC. Encoded protein: CASSPGLAGGPRFGQFF.

This chain uses TRBV19 with TRBJ1-1; D might be TRBD1 (6 bases). Germline V gene lookup returns CDR1 LNHDA and CDR2 SQIVND (reference sequence). The V end was cut by 3 bases, the J end by 0 bases, with 14 bases between. The CDR3 has 16 residues. The CDR3 DNA sequence: TGTGCCAGTAGTATTGAGGGGGGCGGACTGAACACTGAAGCTTTCTTT. Protein product: CASSIEGGGLNTEAFF.

The chain couples TRBV5-4 to TRBJ1-3; 8 bases are shared with TRBD1. J was trimmed by 1 base and V by 7 bases; bases with no gene match: 7. The CDR3 totals 15 residues. Germline V gives CDR1 SGHNT, CDR2 YYREEE (reference sequence). CDR3 loop: CASHGQGLSGNTIYF. The CDR3 region has the DNA TGTGCCAGCCACGGACAGGGACTATCTGGAAACACCATATATTTT.